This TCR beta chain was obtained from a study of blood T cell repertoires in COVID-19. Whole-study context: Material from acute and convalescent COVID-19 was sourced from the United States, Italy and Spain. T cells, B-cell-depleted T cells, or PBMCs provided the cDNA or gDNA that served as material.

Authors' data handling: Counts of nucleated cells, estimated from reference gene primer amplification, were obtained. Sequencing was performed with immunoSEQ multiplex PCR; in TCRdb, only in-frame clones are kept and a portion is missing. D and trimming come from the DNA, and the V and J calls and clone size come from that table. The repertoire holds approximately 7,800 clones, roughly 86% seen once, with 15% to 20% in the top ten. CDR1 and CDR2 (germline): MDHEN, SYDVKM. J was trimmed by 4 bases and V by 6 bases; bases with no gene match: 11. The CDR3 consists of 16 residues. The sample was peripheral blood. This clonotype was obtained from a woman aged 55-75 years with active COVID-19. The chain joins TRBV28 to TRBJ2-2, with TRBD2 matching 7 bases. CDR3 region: CASRPPGREGTGELFF. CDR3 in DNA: TGTGCCAGCAGGCCCCCGGGCAGGGAGGGCACCGGGGAGCTGTTTTTT.